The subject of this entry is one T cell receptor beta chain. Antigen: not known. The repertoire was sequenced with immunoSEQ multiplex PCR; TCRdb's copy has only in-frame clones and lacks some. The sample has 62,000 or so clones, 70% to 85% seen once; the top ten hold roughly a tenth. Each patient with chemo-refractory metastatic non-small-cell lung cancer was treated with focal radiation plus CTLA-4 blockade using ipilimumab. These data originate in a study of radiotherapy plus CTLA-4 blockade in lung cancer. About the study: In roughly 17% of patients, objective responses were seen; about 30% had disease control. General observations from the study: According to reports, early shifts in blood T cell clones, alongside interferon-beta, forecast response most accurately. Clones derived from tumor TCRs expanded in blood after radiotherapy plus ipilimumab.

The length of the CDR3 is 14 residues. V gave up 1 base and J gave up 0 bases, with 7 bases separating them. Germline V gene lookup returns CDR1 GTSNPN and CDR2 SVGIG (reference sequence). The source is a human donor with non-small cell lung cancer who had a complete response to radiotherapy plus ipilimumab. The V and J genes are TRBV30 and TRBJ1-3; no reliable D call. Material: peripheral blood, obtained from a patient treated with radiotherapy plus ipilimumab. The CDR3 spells CAWSASSSGNTIYF. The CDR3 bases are TGTGCCTGGAGTGCGAGCAGCTCTGGAAACACCATATATTTT.